This record concerns one T cell receptor (beta chain) sequence. Libraries were prepared by immunoSEQ multiplex PCR; TCRdb keeps only in-frame clonotypes and omits some of them. The sample carries approximately 2,000,000 clones, 85% to 95% recorded once. These data are taken from a study of shared clonotypes between healthy human individuals. Naive CD8 cells, CD45RO-negative and positively selected for CCR7, excluded terminally differentiated effector memory CD45RA+ cells. CDR1 is LGHNA, CDR2 YNFKEQ, per germline. The CDR3 has 17 amino acids. The trim removed 2 bases at V and 8 bases at J, leaving 11 bases unmatched.

The rearrangement links TRBV4-2 to TRBJ2-1; 11 bases line up with TRBD2. The sequenced material came from naive CD8+ T cells from PBMCs. The source of this sequence is a young man in good health. Some clones in this sample may be carry-over from other donors' samples. CDR3 DNA: TGTGCCAGCAGCCAACCATCCTTAGCGGGAGGGCCCTATGAGCAGTTCTTC. Protein product: CASSQPSLAGGPYEQFF.